Listed below are T cell receptor beta chains from one sample, sequenced in a study of cytomegalovirus exposure and HLA in healthy donors. The repertoire was sequenced with immunoSEQ multiplex PCR; TCRdb's copy has only in-frame clones and lacks some. The sample includes approximately 40,000 clones. Sample: PBMCs. These receptor sequences come from a human donor in good health. The CDR3 runs from the conserved cysteine through the conserved F or W.

v_call: TRBV5-8
j_call: TRBJ1-2
cdr3_aa: CASSLRGPYGYTF

v_call: TRBV29-1
j_call: TRBJ2-1
cdr3_aa: CSVGRGGGDHNEQFF

v_call: TRBV7-9
j_call: TRBJ2-1
cdr3_aa: CASSPWTSGYDNEQFF

v_call: TRBV6-4
j_call: TRBJ1-5
cdr3_aa: CATHRGKRNQPQHF

v_call: TRBV5-1
j_call: TRBJ2-1
cdr3_aa: CASSLNRGDEQFF

v_call: TRBV9
j_call: TRBJ2-1
cdr3_aa: CASSLAGTGYGEQFF

v_call: TRBV19
j_call: TRBJ1-1
cdr3_aa: CASSQGENTEAFF

v_call: TRBV27
j_call: TRBJ2-2
cdr3_aa: CASSFQPRQELFF

v_call: TRBV19
j_call: TRBJ2-7
cdr3_aa: CASSSGLLYEQYF

v_call: TRBV19
j_call: TRBJ1-2
cdr3_aa: CASSPSGDLSGYTF

v_call: TRBV5-1
j_call: TRBJ2-5
cdr3_aa: CASSFSGDAETQYF

v_call: TRBV28
j_call: TRBJ2-7
cdr3_aa: CASRYSGGPYEQYF

v_call: TRBV9
j_call: TRBJ2-7
cdr3_aa: CASSIGTGYEEQYF

v_call: TRBV30
j_call: TRBJ1-5
cdr3_aa: CAWSYSGNQPQHF

v_call: TRBV29-1
j_call: TRBJ2-7
cdr3_aa: CSVVGGGYEQYF

v_call: TRBV20-1
j_call: TRBJ2-7
cdr3_aa: CSANFVGEPYF

v_call: TRBV13
j_call: TRBJ2-5
cdr3_aa: CASSSPGLAGGRAKRTQYF

v_call: TRBV7-3
j_call: TRBJ1-1
cdr3_aa: CASSRQGMNTEAFF

v_call: TRBV7-9
j_call: TRBJ1-6
cdr3_aa: CASSPTGVGSPLHF

v_call: TRBV5-5
j_call: TRBJ1-1
cdr3_aa: CASRRGQGMTEAFF

v_call: TRBV27
j_call: TRBJ1-5
cdr3_aa: CASSLQGIQPQHF

v_call: TRBV2
j_call: TRBJ1-1
cdr3_aa: CASNKGQQNTEAFF

v_call: TRBV19
j_call: TRBJ2-7
cdr3_aa: CASTPSGSYEQYF

v_call: TRBV5-1
j_call: TRBJ2-7
cdr3_aa: CASSLAPGINYEQYF

v_call: TRBV28
j_call: TRBJ1-2
cdr3_aa: CASIQGGVRGYYGYTF

v_call: TRBV7-3
j_call: TRBJ2-1
cdr3_aa: CASSQIPGGEQFF

v_call: TRBV5-1
j_call: TRBJ2-1
cdr3_aa: CASSSGLAGGNEQFF

v_call: TRBV9
j_call: TRBJ2-3
cdr3_aa: CASSAAGQGTDTQYF

v_call: TRBV6-1
j_call: TRBJ1-3
cdr3_aa: CASSEGGGQSGNTIYF

v_call: TRBV18
j_call: TRBJ2-4
cdr3_aa: CASSPVTGGRGIQYF

v_call: TRBV5-1
j_call: TRBJ1-1
cdr3_aa: CASYPRGTSTEAFF

v_call: TRBV14
j_call: TRBJ2-7
cdr3_aa: CASSQDFNEQYF

v_call: TRBV25-1
j_call: TRBJ1-1
cdr3_aa: CASSATRGNTEAFF

v_call: TRBV2
j_call: TRBJ1-6
cdr3_aa: CASSGQGSSPLHF

v_call: TRBV5-6
j_call: TRBJ1-2
cdr3_aa: CASSSTGQGSYTF

v_call: TRBV15
j_call: TRBJ2-7
cdr3_aa: CATSIDRTSTYEQYF

v_call: TRBV23-1
j_call: TRBJ1-4
cdr3_aa: CASSQSLTATNEKLFF